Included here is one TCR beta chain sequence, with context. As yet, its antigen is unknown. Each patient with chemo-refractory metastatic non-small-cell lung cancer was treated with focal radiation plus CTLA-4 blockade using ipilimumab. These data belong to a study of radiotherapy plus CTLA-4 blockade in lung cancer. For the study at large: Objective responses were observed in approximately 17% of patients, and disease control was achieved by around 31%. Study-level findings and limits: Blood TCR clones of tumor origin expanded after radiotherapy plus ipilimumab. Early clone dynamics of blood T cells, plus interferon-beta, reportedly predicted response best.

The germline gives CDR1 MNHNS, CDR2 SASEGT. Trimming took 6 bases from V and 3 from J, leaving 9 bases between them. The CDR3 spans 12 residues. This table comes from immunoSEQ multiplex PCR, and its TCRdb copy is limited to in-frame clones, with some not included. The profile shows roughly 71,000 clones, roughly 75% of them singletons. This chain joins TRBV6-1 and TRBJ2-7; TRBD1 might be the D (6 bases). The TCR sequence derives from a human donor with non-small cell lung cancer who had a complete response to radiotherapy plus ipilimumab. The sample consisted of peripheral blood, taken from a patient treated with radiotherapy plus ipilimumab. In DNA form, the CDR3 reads TGTGCCAGCAGCGGACAGAGCTACGAGCAGTACGTC. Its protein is CASSGQSYEQYV.